Below, 10 T cell receptor beta chains from the same sample are listed, as sequenced in a study of blood T cell repertoires in COVID-19. Assay used: immunoSEQ multiplex PCR; TCRdb lists only in-frame clones, some missing. The sample contains about 100,000 clones, about 85% of which appear only once. The sample consisted of peripheral blood. These receptor sequences come from a man aged 45-65 years with active or convalescent COVID-19.

The J gene is TRBJ2-6, the V gene TRBV10-3; 7 bases are shared with TRBD1. The CDR3 has 15 residues. Germline loops: CDR1 ENHRY, CDR2 SYGVKD. After removal of 4 bases from V and 3 bases from J, the junction contained 3 bases not matched to a gene. The CDR3 DNA sequence: TGTGCCATCAGTGTAACAGGGGTTGGGGCCAACGTCCTGACTTTC. This codes for CAISVTGVGANVLTF.

The V gene is TRBV5-1, the J gene TRBJ2-2; TRBD2 is a possible D gene (5 bases). This CDR3 contains 15 residues. Per the germline V gene, CDR1 is SGHRS and CDR2 is YFSETQ. The germline V and J ends were trimmed by 0 bases and 3 bases, with 9 bases remaining between them. The CDR3 is CASSLVLADTGELFF. The DNA of the CDR3 is TGCGCCAGCAGCTTGGTTCTAGCAGACACCGGGGAGCTGTTTTTT.

CDR3 region: CAWSNGATEAFF. The CDR3 region has the DNA TGTGCCTGGAGTAACGGAGCCACTGAAGCTTTCTTT. V gene TRBV30 combines with J gene TRBJ1-1; D gene uncertain. Trimming shortened V by 2 bases and J by 4 bases, and 8 bases separated the two germline ends. The CDR3 has 12 amino acids. In germline, CDR1 is GTSNPN, CDR2 SVGIG (reference sequence).

This sequence joins TRBV7-9 and TRBJ1-1; possibly TRBD1 for D (5 bases). Trimming took 8 bases from V and 1 from J, leaving 8 bases between them. This CDR3 comprises 12 residues. The germline CDR1 and CDR2 sequences are SEHNR and FQNEAQ (reference sequence). The CDR3 is CASGGANTEAFF. The CDR3 DNA reads as TGTGCCAGCGGTGGGGCGAACACTGAAGCTTTCTTT.

V usage is TRBV10-3 and J usage is TRBJ2-7, with D perhaps TRBD1 (6 bases). The CDR3 contains 13 residues. V lost 7 bases, J lost 1 base, and 11 bases lay in between. The germline V gene has CDR1 ENHRY and CDR2 SYGVKD. This CDR3 reads CAIKGDRSYEQYF. CDR3 coding DNA: TGTGCCATCAAGGGGGATCGGTCCTACGAGCAGTACTTC.

The CDR3 here is CASSLGTSGSEQFF. In DNA form, the CDR3 reads TGTGCCAGCAGCTTAGGGACTAGCGGGAGCGAACAGTTCTTC. This sequence joins TRBV7-6 and TRBJ2-1; the match to TRBD2 covers 13 bases. From germline, CDR1 is SGHVS and CDR2 FNYEAQ. V lost 1 base and J lost 13; bases outside the gene matches: 4. This CDR3 has 14 amino acids.

The J gene is TRBJ2-7, the V gene TRBV25-1, with D possibly being TRBD1 (5 bases). The CDR3 has 12 amino acids. In germline, CDR1 is MGHDK, CDR2 SYGVNS. Deletions cut 6 bases from V and 2 bases from J, with 8 bases between. In nucleotides, the CDR3 is TGTGCCAGCAGCACAGGACCCTACGAGCAGTACTTC. Encoded protein: CASSTGPYEQYF.

The chain has TRBV19 and TRBJ1-2, with 8 bases fitting TRBD1. Losses at the gene ends were 8 bases for V and 6 bases for J; bases not matched to a gene: 23. This CDR3 has 18 residues. Germline values: CDR1 LNHDA, CDR2 SQIVND (reference sequence). The CDR3 DNA follows: TGTGCCAGTTCGCCGCCCCTTCATAGGGACAGGTCCCTCCATGGCTACACCTTC. This codes for CASSPPLHRDRSLHGYTF.

V and J are TRBV18 and TRBJ1-5, with D possibly matching TRBD1 (6 bases). CDR3 length equals 14 residues. The ends were cut back, 2 bases at V and 5 bases at J, with 10 bases in the middle. Germline V CDR1 and CDR2: KGHSH, LQKENI. CDR3 sequence (DNA): TGTGCCAGCTCACCAAAGACAGGAGATCAGCCCCAGCATTTT. Translating gives CASSPKTGDQPQHF.

This sequence joins TRBV2 and TRBJ2-1; 12 bases fit TRBD2. The CDR3 extends over 15 amino acids. The V gene end was trimmed by 6 bases and the J gene end by 4 bases; junction bases not matched to a gene: 4. Per germline, CDR1 SNHLY and CDR2 FYNNEI. The CDR3 loop reads CASSGLAGFYNEQFF. DNA of the CDR3: TGTGCCAGCAGCGGACTAGCGGGGTTTTACAATGAGCAGTTCTTC.